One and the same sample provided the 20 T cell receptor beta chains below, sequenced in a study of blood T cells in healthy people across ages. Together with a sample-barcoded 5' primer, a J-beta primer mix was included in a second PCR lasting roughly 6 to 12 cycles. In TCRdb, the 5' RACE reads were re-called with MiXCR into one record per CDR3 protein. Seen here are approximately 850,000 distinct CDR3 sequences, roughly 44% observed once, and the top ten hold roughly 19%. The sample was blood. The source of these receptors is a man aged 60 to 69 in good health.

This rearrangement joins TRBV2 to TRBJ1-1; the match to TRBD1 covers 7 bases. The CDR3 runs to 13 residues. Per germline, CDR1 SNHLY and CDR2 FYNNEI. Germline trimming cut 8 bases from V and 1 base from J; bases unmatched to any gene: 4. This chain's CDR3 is CASGDSPNTEAFF. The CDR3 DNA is TGTGCCAGCGGGGACAGCCCGAACACTGAAGCTTTCTTT.

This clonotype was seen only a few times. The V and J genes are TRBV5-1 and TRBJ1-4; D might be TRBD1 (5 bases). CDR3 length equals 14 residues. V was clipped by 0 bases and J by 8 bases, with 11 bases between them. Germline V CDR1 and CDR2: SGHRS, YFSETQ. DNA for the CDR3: TGCGCCAGCAGCTTGGGGGGGAATGAGGAAAAACTGTTTTTT. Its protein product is CASSLGGNEEKLFF.

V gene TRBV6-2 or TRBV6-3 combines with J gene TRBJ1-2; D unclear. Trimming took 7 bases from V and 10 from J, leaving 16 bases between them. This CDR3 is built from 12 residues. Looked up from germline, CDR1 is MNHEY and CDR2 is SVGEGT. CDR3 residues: CASKPDSRTYTF. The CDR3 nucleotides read TGTGCCAGCAAACCGGACTCCAGGACCTACACCTTC.

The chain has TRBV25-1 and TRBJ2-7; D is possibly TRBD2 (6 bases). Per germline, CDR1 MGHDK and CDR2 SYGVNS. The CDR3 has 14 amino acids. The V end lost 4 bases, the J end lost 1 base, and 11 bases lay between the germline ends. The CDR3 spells CASSVPGGSYEQYF. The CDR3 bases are TGTGCCAGCAGTGTTCCCGGGGGATCCTACGAGCAGTACTTC.

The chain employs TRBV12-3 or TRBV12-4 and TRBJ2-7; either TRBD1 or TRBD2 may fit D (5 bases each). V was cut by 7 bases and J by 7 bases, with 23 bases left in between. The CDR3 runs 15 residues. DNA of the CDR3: TGTGCCAGCACCCCGTCAGGGAGCCAGGCAGGGGAGCAGTACTTC. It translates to CASTPSGSQAGEQYF.

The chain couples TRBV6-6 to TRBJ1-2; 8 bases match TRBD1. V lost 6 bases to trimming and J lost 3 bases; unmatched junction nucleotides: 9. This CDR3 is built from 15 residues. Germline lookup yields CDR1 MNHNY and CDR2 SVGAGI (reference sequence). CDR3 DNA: TGTGCCAGCAGCACAAGACAGGGGACGGACTATGGCTACACCTTC. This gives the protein CASSTRQGTDYGYTF.

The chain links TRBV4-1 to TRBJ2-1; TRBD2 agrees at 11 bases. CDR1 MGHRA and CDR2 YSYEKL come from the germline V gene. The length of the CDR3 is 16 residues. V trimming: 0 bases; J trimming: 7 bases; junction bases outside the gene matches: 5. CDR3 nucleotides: TGCGCCAGCAGCCAAGATAAGGCTAGCGGGGGGAATGAGCAGTTCTTC. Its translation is CASSQDKASGGNEQFF.

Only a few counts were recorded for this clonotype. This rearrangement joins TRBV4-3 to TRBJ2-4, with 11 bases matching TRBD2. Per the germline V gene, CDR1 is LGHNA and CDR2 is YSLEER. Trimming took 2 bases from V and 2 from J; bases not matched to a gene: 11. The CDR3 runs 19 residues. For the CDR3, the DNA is TGCGCCAGCAGCCAAACTAGCGGGAGAGCCGGGGGAACCAAAAACATTCAGTACTTC. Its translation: CASSQTSGRAGGTKNIQYF.

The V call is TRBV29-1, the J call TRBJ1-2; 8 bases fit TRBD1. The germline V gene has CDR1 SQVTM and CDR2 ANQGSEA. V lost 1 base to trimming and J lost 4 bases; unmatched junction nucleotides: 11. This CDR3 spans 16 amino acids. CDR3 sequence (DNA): TGCAGCGTTGAAGGCAAGACAGGGGAAAGGGGCTATGGCTACACCTTC. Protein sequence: CSVEGKTGERGYGYTF.

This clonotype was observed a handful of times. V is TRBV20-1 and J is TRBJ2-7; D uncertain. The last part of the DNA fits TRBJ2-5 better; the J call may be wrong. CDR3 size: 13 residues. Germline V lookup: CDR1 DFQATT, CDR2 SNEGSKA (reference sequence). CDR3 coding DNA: TGCAGTGCTAGAGATATTAAAGCTACGACCCAGTACTTC. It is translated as CSARDIKATTQYF.

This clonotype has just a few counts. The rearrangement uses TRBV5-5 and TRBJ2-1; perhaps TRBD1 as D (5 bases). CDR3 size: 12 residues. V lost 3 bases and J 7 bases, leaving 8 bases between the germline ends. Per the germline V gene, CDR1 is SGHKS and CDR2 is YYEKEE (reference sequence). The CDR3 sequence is CASSWGENEQFF. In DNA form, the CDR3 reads TGTGCCAGCAGCTGGGGCGAGAATGAGCAGTTCTTC.

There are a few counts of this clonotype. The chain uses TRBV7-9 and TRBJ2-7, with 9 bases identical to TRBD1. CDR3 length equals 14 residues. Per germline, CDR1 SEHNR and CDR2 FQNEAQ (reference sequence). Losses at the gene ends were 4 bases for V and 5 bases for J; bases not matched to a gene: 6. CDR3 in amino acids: CASSSTDRGDEQYF. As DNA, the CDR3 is TGTGCCAGCAGCTCCACTGACAGGGGGGACGAGCAGTACTTC.

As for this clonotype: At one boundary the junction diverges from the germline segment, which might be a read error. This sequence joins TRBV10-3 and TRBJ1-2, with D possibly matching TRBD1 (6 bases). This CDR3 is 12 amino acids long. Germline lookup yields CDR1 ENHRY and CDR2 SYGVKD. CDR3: CAIRESGGGYTF. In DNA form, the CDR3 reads TGTGCCATCAGAGAGTCGGGGGGCGGCTACACCTTC.

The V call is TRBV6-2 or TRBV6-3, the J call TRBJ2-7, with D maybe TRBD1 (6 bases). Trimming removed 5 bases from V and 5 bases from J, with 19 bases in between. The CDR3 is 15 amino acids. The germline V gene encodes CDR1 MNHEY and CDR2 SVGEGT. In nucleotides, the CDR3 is TGTGCCAGCAGTATGATCCGGGGACAAAACCACGAGCAGTACTTC. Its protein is CASSMIRGQNHEQYF.

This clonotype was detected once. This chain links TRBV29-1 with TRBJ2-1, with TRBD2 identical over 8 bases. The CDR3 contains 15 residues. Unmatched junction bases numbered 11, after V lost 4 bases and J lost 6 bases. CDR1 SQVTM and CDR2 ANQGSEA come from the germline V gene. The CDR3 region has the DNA TGCAGCGTTGGGGGGGTGGCTAGCGGGCGCAATGAGCAGTTCTTC. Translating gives CSVGGVASGRNEQFF.

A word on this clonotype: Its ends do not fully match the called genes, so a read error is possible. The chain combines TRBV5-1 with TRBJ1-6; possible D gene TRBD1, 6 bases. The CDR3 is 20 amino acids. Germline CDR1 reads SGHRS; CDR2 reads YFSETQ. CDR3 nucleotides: TGCACCAGCAGCGCGTATTGGACAGTAAGGGATATGGTCGGTGATTCACCCCTCCACTTT. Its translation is CTSSAYWTVRDMVGDSPLHF.

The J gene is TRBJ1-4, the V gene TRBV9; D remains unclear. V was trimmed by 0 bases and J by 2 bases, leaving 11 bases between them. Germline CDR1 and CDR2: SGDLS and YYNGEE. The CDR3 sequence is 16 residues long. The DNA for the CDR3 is TGTGCCAGCAGCGTAGAGGGAAGCCTTACTAATGAAAAACTGTTTTTT. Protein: CASSVEGSLTNEKLFF.

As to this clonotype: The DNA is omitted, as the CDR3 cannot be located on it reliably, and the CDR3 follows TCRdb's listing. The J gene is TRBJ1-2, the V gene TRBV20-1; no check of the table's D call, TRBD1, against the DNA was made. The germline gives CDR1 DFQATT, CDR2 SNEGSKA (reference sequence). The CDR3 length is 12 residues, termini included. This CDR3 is CRPLEGAYGCTF.

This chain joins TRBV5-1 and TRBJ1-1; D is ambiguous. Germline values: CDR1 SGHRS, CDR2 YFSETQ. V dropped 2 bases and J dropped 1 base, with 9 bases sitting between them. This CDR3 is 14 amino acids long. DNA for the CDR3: TGCGCCAGCAGCTTCGCCGAAAAGAACACTGAAGCTTTCTTT. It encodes CASSFAEKNTEAFF.

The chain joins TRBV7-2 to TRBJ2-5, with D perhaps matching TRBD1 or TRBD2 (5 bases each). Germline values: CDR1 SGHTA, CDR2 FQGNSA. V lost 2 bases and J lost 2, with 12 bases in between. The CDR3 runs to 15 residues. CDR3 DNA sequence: TGTGCCAGCAGCTTACACGGGGCTGAGCAAGAGACCCAGTACTTC. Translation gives CASSLHGAEQETQYF.